Sequencing of this TCR beta chain was carried out in a study of blood T cells in healthy people across ages. The authors ran a second PCR of 7 to 11 cycles using a sample-barcoded 5' primer and a J-beta primer mix. Every sample gave at least 2.5 million paired-end reads containing CDR3. TCRdb reanalysed the 5' RACE reads using MiXCR and keeps one entry per CDR3 protein. The sample shows around 850,000 distinct CDR3 sequences, roughly 40% of them seen only once. Germline assignment: CDR1 SGHKS and CDR2 YYEKEE (reference sequence). The CDR3 loop spans 15 amino acids. Germline trimming cut 4 bases from V and 8 bases from J; bases unmatched to any gene: 10. Study-level findings and limits: TCR beta diversity, measured per million T cells, fell in a roughly linear way with age.

On this clonotype: What it binds is unknown.

Sequenced: blood. The TCR originated in a man aged 18 to 29 in good health. The chain combines TRBV5-5 with TRBJ1-4; TRBD1 matches at 8 bases. The CDR3 is CASSDQGAEGEKLFF. The CDR3, as DNA: TGTGCCAGCAGCGACCAGGGGGCTGAGGGGGAAAAACTGTTTTTT.